Listed below are T cell receptor beta chains from one sample, sequenced in a study of T cells in Graves' hyperthyroidism and ophthalmopathy. TCRdb re-called the multiplex PCR reads with MiXCR, one entry per CDR3 protein. The sample has roughly 750,000 distinct CDR3 sequences; about a sixth are singletons. The sample consisted of blood. These TCRs come from a man between 18 and 35 years old with Graves' hyperthyroidism. The CDR3 runs from the conserved cysteine through the conserved F or W. A D gene is named only where the DNA matches it firmly. Size is omitted from some rows. Given values are once, few, many or a class for expanded clones.

TGCGCCAGCAGCCGCGGCCCGTCTGGCACAGATACGCAGTATTTT	CASSRGPSGTDTQYF	-	TRBV4-1	TRBJ2-3	-
TGTGCCAGCAGCTTGGGTCCTTCGGGAGGGAACATTCAGTACTTC	CASSLGPSGGNIQYF	-	TRBV5-5	TRBJ2-4	TRBD2
TGCAGTGCTAGAGGGACAGGGGGCATGAACACTGAAGCTTTCTTT	CSARGTGGMNTEAFF	many	TRBV20-1	TRBJ1-1	TRBD1
TGTGCCAGCAGCGTAGGCACCCTAGATACGCAGTATTTT	CASSVGTLDTQYF	-	TRBV9	TRBJ2-3	-
TGTGCCAGCAGTTTGTCGCTAGCGACGACCTACGAGCAGTACTTC	CASSLSLATTYEQYF	many	TRBV28	TRBJ2-7	-
TGTGCCAGCAGCCCACCCCCGGGACAGGGAGCGCTGGAGCAGTACTTC	CASSPPPGQGALEQYF	many	TRBV7-2	TRBJ2-7	TRBD1
TGCAGTGCGGGGACAGGGGTTGACACTGAAGCTTTCTTT	CSAGTGVDTEAFF	-	TRBV20-1	TRBJ1-1	TRBD1
TGTGCCAGCTCGCCGGGACTAGAGGACGAGCAGTACTTC	CASSPGLEDEQYF	few	TRBV18	TRBJ2-7	TRBD2
TGTGCCAGCAGCTTAAAGGGGCAGCGCACAGATACGCAGTATTTT	CASSLKGQRTDTQYF	few	TRBV7-3	TRBJ2-3	-
TGTGCCAGCAGTCCCCTGCGCCAGACAGCTTTCTCTGGGGCCAACGTCCTGACTTTC	CASSPLRQTAFSGANVLTF	many	TRBV28	TRBJ2-6	-
TGTGCCAGCAGCCAACAGGGGATAAGCTCCTACAATGAGCAGTTCTTC	CASSQQGISSYNEQFF	many	TRBV3-1	TRBJ2-1	-